The rows below give T cell receptor beta chains drawn from one sample of a study of shared clonotypes between healthy human individuals. The protocol was immunoSEQ multiplex PCR, while the TCRdb copy is restricted to in-frame clones and leaves out a portion. The data show about 1.5 million clones, roughly 98% seen once. Sample: naive CD4+ T cells sorted from blood. The receptors were sampled from a man younger than 45 in good health. The CDR3 runs from the conserved cysteine through the conserved F or W. Each record gives: CDR3 DNA, CDR3 protein, clone size, J gene, D gene, V gene. The D gene is left open where the match is weak. The listing skips clone size in some rows; elsewhere it reads once, few, many or a size class.

cdr3_nt: TGCGCCAGCAGCGGGGACCCGGCGGTGGCAGATACGCAGTATTTT; cdr3_aa: CASSGDPAVADTQYF; clone_size: -; j_call: TRBJ2-3; d_call: -; v_call: TRBV5-1
cdr3_nt: TGTACCAGCAGCGCGGACAGGAACACTGAAGCTTTCTTT; cdr3_aa: CTSSADRNTEAFF; clone_size: -; j_call: TRBJ1-1; d_call: -; v_call: TRBV5-4
cdr3_nt: TGTGCCAGCAGTCCCGTTAGGGTTCAAAGGGAACAGTACTTC; cdr3_aa: CASSPVRVQREQYF; clone_size: -; j_call: TRBJ2-7; d_call: -; v_call: TRBV28
cdr3_nt: TGTGCCAGCAGTTTATATGCAGCGTACGAGCAGTACTTC; cdr3_aa: CASSLYAAYEQYF; clone_size: once; j_call: TRBJ2-7; d_call: -; v_call: TRBV27
cdr3_nt: TGTGCCAGCAGTGCTCATCCATGGGGGGGTGGCACAGATACGCAGTATTTT; cdr3_aa: CASSAHPWGGGTDTQYF; clone_size: -; j_call: TRBJ2-3; d_call: TRBD2; v_call: TRBV25-1
cdr3_nt: TGTGCCAGCAGCTTGGTCAGGGGAGAACAGTACTTC; cdr3_aa: CASSLVRGEQYF; clone_size: -; j_call: TRBJ2-7; d_call: -; v_call: TRBV5-4
cdr3_nt: TGTGCCAGCACTCTAACGGACAGCCTTAACTATGGCTACACCTTC; cdr3_aa: CASTLTDSLNYGYTF; clone_size: -; j_call: TRBJ1-2; d_call: -; v_call: TRBV7-9
cdr3_nt: TGCGCCAGCAGCCACCCTCTGGGTGAGCAGTTCTTC; cdr3_aa: CASSHPLGEQFF; clone_size: -; j_call: TRBJ2-1; d_call: -; v_call: TRBV5-1
cdr3_nt: TGTGCCAGCAGCCGAGGGACTAGCGGGTCCGAGACCCAGTACTTC; cdr3_aa: CASSRGTSGSETQYF; clone_size: -; j_call: TRBJ2-5; d_call: TRBD2; v_call: TRBV28
cdr3_nt: TGTGCCAGCTCACCAAAGAGCCTTAGCTCCTACGAGCAGTACTTC; cdr3_aa: CASSPKSLSSYEQYF; clone_size: -; j_call: TRBJ2-7; d_call: -; v_call: TRBV18
cdr3_nt: TGCGCCAGCGTCCCTCGGGGGAGGCCCTACGAGCAGTACTTC; cdr3_aa: CASVPRGRPYEQYF; clone_size: once; j_call: TRBJ2-7; d_call: -; v_call: TRBV23-1
cdr3_nt: TGTGCCAGCAGTTTAGGGGCGCTTCAGTCCTACGAGCAGTACTTC; cdr3_aa: CASSLGALQSYEQYF; clone_size: once; j_call: TRBJ2-7; d_call: -; v_call: TRBV28
cdr3_nt: TGCAGCGTGCCCACCTGGGAGAGTGGAGATACGCAGTATTTT; cdr3_aa: CSVPTWESGDTQYF; clone_size: -; j_call: TRBJ2-3; d_call: -; v_call: TRBV29-1
cdr3_nt: TGTGCCAGTATGCCAGCGGGAGTGAACTACAATGAGCAGTTCTTC; cdr3_aa: CASMPAGVNYNEQFF; clone_size: -; j_call: TRBJ2-1; d_call: TRBD2; v_call: TRBV19
cdr3_nt: TGTGCCAGCAGTGAAGGGACAGCTGCTGGGGGCAATCAGCCCCAGCATTTT; cdr3_aa: CASSEGTAAGGNQPQHF; clone_size: -; j_call: TRBJ1-5; d_call: -; v_call: TRBV6-1
cdr3_nt: TGTGCCAGCAGCTTACAGCGAAGCTCCTACGAGCAGTACTTC; cdr3_aa: CASSLQRSSYEQYF; clone_size: -; j_call: TRBJ2-7; d_call: -; v_call: TRBV11-2
cdr3_nt: TGCAGTGTTCTGGCGACCCAGTACTTC; cdr3_aa: CSVLATQYF; clone_size: -; j_call: TRBJ2-5; d_call: -; v_call: TRBV20-1
cdr3_nt: TGTGCCAGCAGTTTATCAGGCAGGGTACCCACTGAAGCTTTCTTT; cdr3_aa: CASSLSGRVPTEAFF; clone_size: -; j_call: TRBJ1-1; d_call: -; v_call: TRBV28
cdr3_nt: TGTGCCAGCTCACCACCGAACAGGGATCAAGAGACCCAGTACTTC; cdr3_aa: CASSPPNRDQETQYF; clone_size: -; j_call: TRBJ2-5; d_call: -; v_call: TRBV18
cdr3_nt: TGCGCCAGCAGCAGGACTAGCGGGAGCTCCTACAATGAGCAGTTCTTC; cdr3_aa: CASSRTSGSSYNEQFF; clone_size: -; j_call: TRBJ2-1; d_call: TRBD2; v_call: TRBV5-1
cdr3_nt: TGCGCCAGCAGCCGAGGGACTAGCGGGAGCAGCTCCTACGAGCAGTACTTC; cdr3_aa: CASSRGTSGSSSYEQYF; clone_size: -; j_call: TRBJ2-7; d_call: TRBD2; v_call: TRBV5-1
cdr3_nt: TGTGCCAGCAGTTATGGACTAGATCTCACCGGGGAGCTGTTTTTT; cdr3_aa: CASSYGLDLTGELFF; clone_size: -; j_call: TRBJ2-2; d_call: TRBD2; v_call: TRBV6-6
cdr3_nt: TGCGCCAGCGGCCGAGGGGAGGGGGAGCTGTTTTTT; cdr3_aa: CASGRGEGELFF; clone_size: -; j_call: TRBJ2-2; d_call: -; v_call: TRBV10-1
cdr3_nt: TGTGCCAGCAGCGTAGCGACAGGGCTTACGAACACCGGGGAGCTGTTTTTT; cdr3_aa: CASSVATGLTNTGELFF; clone_size: -; j_call: TRBJ2-2; d_call: TRBD1; v_call: TRBV9
cdr3_nt: TGTGCCAGCAGCCCACAGACAGGGGCCCACGAGCAGTACTTC; cdr3_aa: CASSPQTGAHEQYF; clone_size: -; j_call: TRBJ2-7; d_call: TRBD1; v_call: TRBV5-5
cdr3_nt: TGTGCCAGCAGCGTAGGCGGGAGGGGAGAGACCCAGTACTTC; cdr3_aa: CASSVGGRGETQYF; clone_size: -; j_call: TRBJ2-5; d_call: TRBD2; v_call: TRBV9
cdr3_nt: TGTGCCAGCTCACCGGGACAGAGACCCTACGAGCAGTACTTC; cdr3_aa: CASSPGQRPYEQYF; clone_size: -; j_call: TRBJ2-7; d_call: TRBD1; v_call: TRBV18
cdr3_nt: TGTGCCAGCAGTTTACTAGCAGGGCCCTACGAGCAGTACTTC; cdr3_aa: CASSLLAGPYEQYF; clone_size: -; j_call: TRBJ2-7; d_call: -; v_call: TRBV28
cdr3_nt: TGTGCCAGCAGCGACAATAGATTCAAACCCACCGGGGAGCTGTTTTTT; cdr3_aa: CASSDNRFKPTGELFF; clone_size: -; j_call: TRBJ2-2; d_call: -; v_call: TRBV7-3
cdr3_nt: TGTGCCAGCAGTGAACTCGCTGGAAACACCATATATTTT; cdr3_aa: CASSELAGNTIYF; clone_size: -; j_call: TRBJ1-3; d_call: -; v_call: TRBV6-1
cdr3_nt: TGCGCCAGCAGCCAGCGTGGGGGCGGAGAGCAGTACTTC; cdr3_aa: CASSQRGGGEQYF; clone_size: -; j_call: TRBJ2-7; d_call: -; v_call: TRBV5-1
cdr3_nt: TGTGCCAGCAGCTTGCAGGGGATGGTAAACACTGAAGCTTTCTTT; cdr3_aa: CASSLQGMVNTEAFF; clone_size: -; j_call: TRBJ1-1; d_call: -; v_call: TRBV5-4
cdr3_nt: TGCGCCAGTAGCGGAGGGAGTCGGTACACCGGGGAGCTGTTTTTT; cdr3_aa: CASSGGSRYTGELFF; clone_size: -; j_call: TRBJ2-2; d_call: -; v_call: TRBV10-1
cdr3_nt: TGTGCCAGCAGCCAACCCAAAGAGACCCAGTACTTC; cdr3_aa: CASSQPKETQYF; clone_size: -; j_call: TRBJ2-5; d_call: -; v_call: TRBV7-2
cdr3_nt: TGTGCCAGCAGCTTCTACCCCAGAGGAAATGAGCAGTTCTTC; cdr3_aa: CASSFYPRGNEQFF; clone_size: -; j_call: TRBJ2-1; d_call: -; v_call: TRBV11-2
cdr3_nt: TGTGCCACCAGCAATGTAGCTAAGACTAGCACAGATACGCAGTATTTT; cdr3_aa: CATSNVAKTSTDTQYF; clone_size: -; j_call: TRBJ2-3; d_call: -; v_call: TRBV15
cdr3_nt: TGTGCCAGCAGTCTGGGTATTGAGCAGTTCTTC; cdr3_aa: CASSLGIEQFF; clone_size: -; j_call: TRBJ2-1; d_call: -; v_call: TRBV27
cdr3_nt: TGTGCCCTTGCAAGGGGGCGGGGTGAGCAGTTCTTC; cdr3_aa: CALARGRGEQFF; clone_size: once; j_call: TRBJ2-1; d_call: -; v_call: TRBV5-4
cdr3_nt: TGTGCCAGCAGCCCGGTGCTCCCAGATTCTTTTAGGCACTATGGCTACACCTTC; cdr3_aa: CASSPVLPDSFRHYGYTF; clone_size: -; j_call: TRBJ1-2; d_call: -; v_call: TRBV2
cdr3_nt: TGCGCCAGCAGCTTGGCGGCGACAGGGGGACTAGCGGCCTACTACGAGCAGTACTTC; cdr3_aa: CASSLAATGGLAAYYEQYF; clone_size: -; j_call: TRBJ2-7; d_call: TRBD2; v_call: TRBV5-1
cdr3_nt: TGTGCCAGCTCACCGGCCGGGGTGGACTACGAGCAGTACTTC; cdr3_aa: CASSPAGVDYEQYF; clone_size: -; j_call: TRBJ2-7; d_call: -; v_call: TRBV18
cdr3_nt: TGTGCCAGCAGCGTAACGATAGGTGGGAATGAGCAGTTCTTC; cdr3_aa: CASSVTIGGNEQFF; clone_size: -; j_call: TRBJ2-1; d_call: -; v_call: TRBV9
cdr3_nt: TGTGCCAGCAGTAGGACAGGGACCTACGAGCAGTACTTC; cdr3_aa: CASSRTGTYEQYF; clone_size: -; j_call: TRBJ2-7; d_call: TRBD1; v_call: TRBV11-2
cdr3_nt: TGTGCCAGCAGCTCACTCACAGGGAAGGGTTGGGAAAACGAGCAGTACTTC; cdr3_aa: CASSSLTGKGWENEQYF; clone_size: -; j_call: TRBJ2-7; d_call: -; v_call: TRBV7-2
cdr3_nt: TGTGCCAGCAGCCAGGGACAGAACACTGAAGCTTTCTTT; cdr3_aa: CASSQGQNTEAFF; clone_size: once; j_call: TRBJ1-1; d_call: -; v_call: TRBV11-2
cdr3_nt: TGCGCCAGCAGTGAGCTAAGACTAGCGGCATCACAGTACTTC; cdr3_aa: CASSELRLAASQYF; clone_size: -; j_call: TRBJ2-7; d_call: TRBD2; v_call: TRBV10-2
cdr3_nt: TGTGCCAGCAGATCTTATCAAGGTCCAGATACGCAGTATTTT; cdr3_aa: CASRSYQGPDTQYF; clone_size: -; j_call: TRBJ2-3; d_call: -; v_call: TRBV14
cdr3_nt: TGTGCCAGCTCACCCTCCGCTAATGAAAAACTGTTTTTT; cdr3_aa: CASSPSANEKLFF; clone_size: -; j_call: TRBJ1-4; d_call: -; v_call: TRBV18
cdr3_nt: TGTGCCAGCAGCTTAGGGGTTACAGCCTACGAGCAGTACTTC; cdr3_aa: CASSLGVTAYEQYF; clone_size: -; j_call: TRBJ2-7; d_call: -; v_call: TRBV5-5
cdr3_nt: TGTGCCAGCAGTGAAGGCGGGCCGTCCTACGAGCAGTACTTC; cdr3_aa: CASSEGGPSYEQYF; clone_size: -; j_call: TRBJ2-7; d_call: -; v_call: TRBV6-1
cdr3_nt: TGTGCCAGCAGCCTAGAAGTTCGGGCGGGGAACACTGAAGCTTTCTTT; cdr3_aa: CASSLEVRAGNTEAFF; clone_size: -; j_call: TRBJ1-1; d_call: -; v_call: TRBV7-8
cdr3_nt: TGTGCCAGCAGCCTCGGGACTAGCGGGGGCGAGCAGTACTTC; cdr3_aa: CASSLGTSGGEQYF; clone_size: -; j_call: TRBJ2-7; d_call: TRBD2; v_call: TRBV9
cdr3_nt: TGTGCCAGCAGCGGTCTAGCGGGAGTGAGTAATGAGCAGTTCTTC; cdr3_aa: CASSGLAGVSNEQFF; clone_size: -; j_call: TRBJ2-1; d_call: TRBD2; v_call: TRBV11-2
cdr3_nt: TGTGCCACCAGCAGCCATGGGCGGACACCTTCCTACAATGAGCAGTTCTTC; cdr3_aa: CATSSHGRTPSYNEQFF; clone_size: once; j_call: TRBJ2-1; d_call: -; v_call: TRBV15
cdr3_nt: TGTGCCATCAGTCGGGGGGAGACTCTCATCTCCTACGAGCAGTACTTC; cdr3_aa: CAISRGETLISYEQYF; clone_size: -; j_call: TRBJ2-7; d_call: TRBD2; v_call: TRBV10-3
cdr3_nt: TGCGCCAGCAGCTTGGACGGTGCGGGAACTAACTATGGCTACACCTTC; cdr3_aa: CASSLDGAGTNYGYTF; clone_size: -; j_call: TRBJ1-2; d_call: -; v_call: TRBV5-1
cdr3_nt: TGCGCCAGCAGGGCCGGGACAGGGCGTACCGGGGAGCTGTTTTTT; cdr3_aa: CASRAGTGRTGELFF; clone_size: -; j_call: TRBJ2-2; d_call: TRBD1; v_call: TRBV5-1
cdr3_nt: TGTGCCAGCAGACTGGGAGAGACCCAGTACTTC; cdr3_aa: CASRLGETQYF; clone_size: -; j_call: TRBJ2-5; d_call: -; v_call: TRBV6-5
cdr3_nt: TGCGCCAGCAGCCAAGATTCGGCTAGCGGGAGACTGGGGGAGGATACGCAGTATTTT; cdr3_aa: CASSQDSASGRLGEDTQYF; clone_size: -; j_call: TRBJ2-3; d_call: TRBD2; v_call: TRBV4-1